This T cell receptor (beta chain) originates from a study of T cell changes during pregnancy in multiple sclerosis. TCRdb's table, derived via immunoSEQ multiplex PCR, lists solely in-frame clones and lacks some. The sample comprises 55,000 to 75,000 clones, over 85% of which are singletons, and 2.5% to 4% rests with the top ten. The germline V gene has CDR1 SQVTM and CDR2 ANQGSEA. V gave up 3 bases and J gave up 6 bases, with 9 bases separating them. This CDR3 is built from 12 residues. This receptor was identified in a female donor with multiple sclerosis, enrolled in a pregnancy study. The chain links TRBV29-1 to TRBJ2-1; D ambiguous. Sequenced material: CD8+ T cells from peripheral blood mononuclear cells, taken in the second trimester of pregnancy. The CDR3 here is CSVDFQANEQFF. CDR3 in DNA: TGCAGCGTTGATTTTCAGGCCAATGAGCAGTTCTTC.